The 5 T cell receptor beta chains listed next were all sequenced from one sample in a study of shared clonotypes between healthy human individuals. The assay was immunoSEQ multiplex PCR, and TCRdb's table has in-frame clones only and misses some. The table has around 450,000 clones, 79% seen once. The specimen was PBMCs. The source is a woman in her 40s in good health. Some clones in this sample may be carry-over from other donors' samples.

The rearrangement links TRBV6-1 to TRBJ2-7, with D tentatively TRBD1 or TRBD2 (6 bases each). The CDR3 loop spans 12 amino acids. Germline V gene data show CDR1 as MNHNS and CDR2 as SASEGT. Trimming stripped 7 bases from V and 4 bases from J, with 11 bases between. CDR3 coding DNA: TGTGCCAGCATGGGGGGCGGGTACGAGCAGTACTTC. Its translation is CASMGGGYEQYF.

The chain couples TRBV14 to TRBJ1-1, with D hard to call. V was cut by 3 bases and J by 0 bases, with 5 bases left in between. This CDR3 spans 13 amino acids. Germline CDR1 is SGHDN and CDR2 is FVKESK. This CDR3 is CASSHSLNTEAFF. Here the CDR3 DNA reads TGTGCCAGCAGCCATTCCTTGAACACTGAAGCTTTCTTT.

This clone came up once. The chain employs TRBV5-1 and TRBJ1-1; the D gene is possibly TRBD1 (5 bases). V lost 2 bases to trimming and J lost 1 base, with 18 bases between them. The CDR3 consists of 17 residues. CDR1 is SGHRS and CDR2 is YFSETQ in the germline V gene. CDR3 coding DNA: TGCGCCAGCAGCTTAACCGGGAACGGGGGAGGGAACACTGAAGCTTTCTTT. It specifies CASSLTGNGGGNTEAFF.

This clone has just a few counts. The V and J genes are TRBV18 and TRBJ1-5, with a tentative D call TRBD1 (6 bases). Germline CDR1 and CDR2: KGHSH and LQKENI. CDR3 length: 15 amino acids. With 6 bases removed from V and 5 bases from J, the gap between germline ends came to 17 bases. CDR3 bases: TGTGCCAGCTCCCCGCAACAGGGAAGGGATCAGCCCCAGCATTTT. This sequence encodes CASSPQQGRDQPQHF.

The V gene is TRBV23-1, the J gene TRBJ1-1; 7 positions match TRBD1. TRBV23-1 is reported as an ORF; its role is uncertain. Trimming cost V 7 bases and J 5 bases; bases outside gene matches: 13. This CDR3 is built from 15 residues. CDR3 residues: CASKHLRGRRTEAFF. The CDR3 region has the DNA TGCGCCAGCAAACACCTCAGGGGGAGGAGGACTGAAGCTTTCTTT.